These T cell receptor beta chains were read from a single sample in a study of blood T cells in healthy people across ages. TCRdb analysed the 5' RACE reads with MiXCR anew, one entry per CDR3 protein. The sample holds 950,000 to 1,200,000 distinct CDR3 sequences, around two fifths seen once. Sequencing input: blood. The receptors here all came from a man between 18 and 29 years old in good health. CDR3s include the opening cysteine and the closing phenylalanine or tryptophan. Each record gives: clone size, J gene, D gene, V gene, CDR3 DNA, CDR3 protein. D genes are given only for firm matches. The listing skips clone size in some rows; elsewhere it reads once, few, many or a size class.

>few|TRBJ2-2|.|TRBV6-6
TGTGCCAGCAGCCCCACCTCTCACGGGGAGCTGTTTTTT
CASSPTSHGELFF
>.|TRBJ2-7|TRBD2|TRBV6-1
TGTGCCAGCAGCTTGGGACTAACCTACGATAGCGAGCAGTACTTC
CASSLGLTYDSEQYF
>few|TRBJ1-2|.|TRBV20-1
TGCAGTGCTAGAGAGTCGGGGTATGGCTACACCTTC
CSARESGYGYTF
>few|TRBJ2-1|.|TRBV7-9
TGTGCCAGCAGCCACCGGGACACCCCCAATGAGCAGTTCTTC
CASSHRDTPNEQFF
>.|TRBJ1-1|.|TRBV6-2/TRBV6-3
TGTGCCAGCAGTTTTTTATCTGAAGCTTTCTTT
CASSFLSEAFF
>.|TRBJ1-2|TRBD1|TRBV4-3
TGCGCCAGCAGCCAAGAAAACTCTGAGGGGGCGGTCTATGGCTACACCTTC
CASSQENSEGAVYGYTF
>.|TRBJ1-4|.|TRBV12-3/TRBV12-4
TGTGCCAGCACCTCCCGCCGGACAAGGCATGAAAAACTGTTTTTT
CASTSRRTRHEKLFF
>.|TRBJ2-5|.|TRBV12-3/TRBV12-4
TGTGCCAGCGCCTCACCGGACCGCAATGAGCAGTACTTC
CASASPDRNEQYF
>many|TRBJ2-3|.|TRBV29-1
TGCAGCGTTGACGTGGTTTCAGATACGCAGTATTTT
CSVDVVSDTQYF
>many|TRBJ1-2|.|TRBV29-1
TGCAGCTCCAGGGAGGATGGCTACACCTTC
CSSREDGYTF
>.|TRBJ1-2|.|TRBV14
TGTGCCAGCAGCCAAGATTCCCAACGCGGCTACACCTTC
CASSQDSQRGYTF
>.|TRBJ2-4|TRBD1|TRBV6-1
TGTGCCAGCAGTAAGACAGGGGGGGAAAACATTCAGTACTTC
CASSKTGGENIQYF
>few|TRBJ1-1|.|TRBV5-1
TGCGCCAGCAGCTTAGGGGCCGGGGACACTGAAGCTTTCTTT
CASSLGAGDTEAFF
>.|TRBJ1-5|TRBD1|TRBV27
TGTGCCAGCAGTCTCGGGACAGCCACCAATCAGCCCCAGCATTTT
CASSLGTATNQPQHF
>.|TRBJ2-1|.|TRBV20-1
TGCAGTGCTAGAGATGGTCGACATCCCAGGGGAGAGCAGTTCTTC
CSARDGRHPRGEQFF
>.|TRBJ2-1|TRBD1|TRBV7-9
TGTGCCAGCAGCCACCTATCCGGGACAGGGGACTCCAATGAGCAGTTCTTC
CASSHLSGTGDSNEQFF
>.|TRBJ2-3|.|TRBV12-3/TRBV12-4
TGTGCCAGCAGAAACACAGATGCGCAGTATTTT
CASRNTDAQYF
>.|TRBJ1-4|.|TRBV12-3/TRBV12-4
TGTGCCAGCAGTTCAGAAAGGGGGAAACTGTTTTTT
CASSSERGKLFF
>few|TRBJ2-1|.|TRBV7-2
TGTGCCAGCAGCTTCCGGATTAGTAGTCGAGACAGTGAGCAGTTCTTC
CASSFRISSRDSEQFF
>once|TRBJ2-3|TRBD2|TRBV11-2
TGTGCCAGCAGCGGACGGGGAGCGGGGAATACGCAGTATTTT
CASSGRGAGNTQYF
>few|TRBJ1-5|.|TRBV9
TGTGCCAGCAGCGTAGCCGGGGGAGTCAATCAGCCCCAGCATTTT
CASSVAGGVNQPQHF
>.|TRBJ1-2|.|TRBV15
TGTGCCACCAGCAGACAGGCTAACTATGGCTACACCTTC
CATSRQANYGYTF
>.|TRBJ1-1|.|TRBV11-1
TGTGCCAGCCAAAGTTTATGGCAGGGTGAGGACACTGAAGCTTTCTTT
CASQSLWQGEDTEAFF
>.|TRBJ1-1|TRBD1|TRBV7-3
TGTGCCAGGACAGGGGGCATTGAAGCTTTCTTT
CARTGGIEAFF
>.|TRBJ1-6|.|TRBV9
TGTGTCAGCAGCTTCGGAGTTGCAGGGGCGTCTGGATCACCCCTCCACTTT
CVSSFGVAGASGSPLHF
>few|TRBJ2-1|.|TRBV12-3/TRBV12-4
TGTGCCAGCAGTTTTGAGTCAGACTACGAGCAGTTCTTC
CASSFESDYEQFF
>few|TRBJ2-6|TRBD1|TRBV7-3
TGTGCCAGCAGCTCCCGACAGGGGAGGTCAGGGGCCAACGTCCTGACTTTC
CASSSRQGRSGANVLTF
>many|TRBJ2-3|TRBD2|TRBV9
TGTGCCAGCGGCCGGGGGGGCACAGATACGCAGTATTTT
CASGRGGTDTQYF
>.|TRBJ2-5|TRBD2|TRBV4-1
TGCGCCAGCAGCCGAGGGACTAGCGTTCAAGAGACCCAGTACTTC
CASSRGTSVQETQYF
>.|TRBJ2-7|.|TRBV13
TGTGCCAGCAGCCCCGACTCTGACGAGCAGTACTTC
CASSPDSDEQYF
>.|TRBJ2-7|.|TRBV6-5
TGTGCCAGCAGTTTAAGGGATCCTCATGCGGGGATGTACTTC
CASSLRDPHAGMYF
>few|TRBJ1-4|TRBD1|TRBV11-2
TGTGCCAGCAGCGTGACAGGGCCTAATGAAAAACTGTTTTTT
CASSVTGPNEKLFF
>many|TRBJ2-3|.|TRBV11-2
TGTGCCAGCAGCTCCTGGACAGAGATCACAGATACGCAGTATTTT
CASSSWTEITDTQYF
>.|TRBJ1-1|.|TRBV7-9
TGTGCCAGCAGCTACCCGGAGAGGGAAGCTTTCTTT
CASSYPEREAFF
>few|TRBJ2-3|.|TRBV12-3/TRBV12-4
TGTGCCAGCAGTATGGCGGGGAGAACCCCAGATACGCAGTATTTT
CASSMAGRTPDTQYF
>.|TRBJ1-1|.|TRBV4-3
TGCGCCAGCAGCCAGGCACCTGGCAGGGCCACCACTGAAGCTTTCTTT
CASSQAPGRATTEAFF
>.|TRBJ2-1|.|TRBV14
TGTGCCAGCAGCCAAGTGACAAACTACTACAATGAGCAGTTCTTC
CASSQVTNYYNEQFF
>once|TRBJ2-5|.|TRBV5-1
TGCGCCAGCAGCTTGGAGGCTTACAGCCAAGAGACCCAGTACTTC
CASSLEAYSQETQYF
>.|TRBJ1-5|TRBD1|TRBV20-1
TGCAGTGCAACCACCGGGACAGGGATTAATCAGCCCCAGCATTTT
CSATTGTGINQPQHF
>few|TRBJ2-3|.|TRBV10-3
TGTGCCATCAGTGATCTGGCCCTGACAGATACGCAGTATTTT
CAISDLALTDTQYF
>.|TRBJ2-2|.|TRBV28
TGTGCCAGCAGTTACGCCCAGCCCGGGGAGCTGTTTTTT
CASSYAQPGELFF
>.|TRBJ1-5|.|TRBV20-1
TGCAGTGCCTGGACAAGCAATCAGCCCCAGCATTTT
CSAWTSNQPQHF
>.|TRBJ1-1|.|TRBV9
TGTGCCAGCAGCTCTGGTGAGGGATCGGGGGCTTTCTTT
CASSSGEGSGAFF
>.|TRBJ1-4|.|TRBV7-9
TGTGCCAGCAGCAACCGACAAAGGGGGGATGAAAAACTGTTTTTT
CASSNRQRGDEKLFF
>.|TRBJ1-4|.|TRBV6-6
TGTGCCAGCAGTTACGGGCAGAGAAGTAATGAAAAACTGTTTTTT
CASSYGQRSNEKLFF
>.|TRBJ1-1|.|TRBV12-3/TRBV12-4
TGTGCCAGCCGGGTGATGGACACTGAAGCTTTCTTT
CASRVMDTEAFF
>few|TRBJ1-6|.|TRBV6-4
TGTGCCAGCAGTCCGGGACAAATTGCCGGGGAGAGTAATTCACCCCTCCACTTT
CASSPGQIAGESNSPLHF
>.|TRBJ1-5|TRBD1|TRBV12-3/TRBV12-4
TGTGCCAGCAGTTTAGGGACAGGGGGCAGCGACCAGCCCCAGCATTTT
CASSLGTGGSDQPQHF
>.|TRBJ2-3|.|TRBV11-2
TGTGCCAGCAGCTTAGATCGGGTCTCCTTCCATACGCAGTATTTT
CASSLDRVSFHTQYF
>.|TRBJ2-3|.|TRBV20-1
TGCAGTGCCTCCGAGGTTGGCAGGGACTCTACGGATACGCAGTATTTT
CSASEVGRDSTDTQYF
>.|TRBJ2-3|.|TRBV5-4
TGTGCCAGCAGGTCACGGAGCGAGAGCACAGATACGCAGTATTTT
CASRSRSESTDTQYF
>.|TRBJ2-6|.|TRBV5-4
TGTGCCAGCAGCTCCTTCGGTGGGGCGAGCCTGATTCCCAACGTCCTGACTTTC
CASSSFGGASLIPNVLTF
>once|TRBJ2-7|.|TRBV6-6
TGTGCCAGCAGTTACGTGGTCACCTACGAGCAGTACTTC
CASSYVVTYEQYF
>.|TRBJ2-1|TRBD2|TRBV6-2/TRBV6-3
TGTGCCAGCAGTAACGGACTAGCGGGGGTGGAGAATGAGCAGTTCTTC
CASSNGLAGVENEQFF